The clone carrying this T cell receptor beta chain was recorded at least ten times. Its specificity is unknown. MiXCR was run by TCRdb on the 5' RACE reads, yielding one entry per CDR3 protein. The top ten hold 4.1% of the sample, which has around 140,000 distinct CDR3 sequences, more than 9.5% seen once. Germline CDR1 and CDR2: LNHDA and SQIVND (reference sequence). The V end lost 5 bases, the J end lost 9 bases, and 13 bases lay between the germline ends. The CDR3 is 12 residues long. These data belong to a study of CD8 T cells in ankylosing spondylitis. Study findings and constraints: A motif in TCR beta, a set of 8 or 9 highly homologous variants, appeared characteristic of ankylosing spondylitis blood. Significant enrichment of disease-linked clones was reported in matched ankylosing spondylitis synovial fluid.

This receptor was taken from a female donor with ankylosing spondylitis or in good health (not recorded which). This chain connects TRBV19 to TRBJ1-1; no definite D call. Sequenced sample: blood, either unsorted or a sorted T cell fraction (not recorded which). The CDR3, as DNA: TGTGCCAGTAGTCCTCCCGGGGTCCAAGCTTTCTTT. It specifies CASSPPGVQAFF.